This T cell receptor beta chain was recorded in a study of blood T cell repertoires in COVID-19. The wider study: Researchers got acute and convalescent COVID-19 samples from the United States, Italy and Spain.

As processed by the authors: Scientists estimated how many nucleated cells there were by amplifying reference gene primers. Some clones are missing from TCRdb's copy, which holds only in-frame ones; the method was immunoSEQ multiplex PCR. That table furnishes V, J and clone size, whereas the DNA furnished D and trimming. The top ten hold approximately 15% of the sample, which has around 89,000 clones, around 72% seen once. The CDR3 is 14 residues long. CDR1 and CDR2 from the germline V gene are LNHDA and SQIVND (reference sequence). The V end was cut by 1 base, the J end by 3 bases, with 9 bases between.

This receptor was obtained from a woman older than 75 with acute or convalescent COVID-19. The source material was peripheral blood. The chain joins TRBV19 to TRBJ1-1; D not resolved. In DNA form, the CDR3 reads TGTGCCAGTAGTATAGGGTTCGCGGACACTGAAGCTTTCTTT. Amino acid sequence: CASSIGFADTEAFF.